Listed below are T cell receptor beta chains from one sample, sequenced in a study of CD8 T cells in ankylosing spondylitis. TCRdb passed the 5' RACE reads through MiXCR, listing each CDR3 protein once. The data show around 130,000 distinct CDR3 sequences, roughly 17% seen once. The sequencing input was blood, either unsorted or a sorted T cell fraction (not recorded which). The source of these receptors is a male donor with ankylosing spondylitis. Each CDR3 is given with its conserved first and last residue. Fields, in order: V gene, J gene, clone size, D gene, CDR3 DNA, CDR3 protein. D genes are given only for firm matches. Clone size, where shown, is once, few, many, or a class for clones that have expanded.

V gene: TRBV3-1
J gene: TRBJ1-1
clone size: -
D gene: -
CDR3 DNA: TGTGCCAGCAGCCAAGATCGGCGGGGAAACACTGAAGCTTTCTTT
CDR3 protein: CASSQDRRGNTEAFF

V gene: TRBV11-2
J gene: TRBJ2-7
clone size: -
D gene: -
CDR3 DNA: TGTGCCAGCACCAAAGGACTTTCCTACGAGCAGTACTTC
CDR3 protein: CASTKGLSYEQYF

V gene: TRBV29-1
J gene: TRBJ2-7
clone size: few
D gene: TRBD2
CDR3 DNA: TGCAGCGTTGAAGCTGATAGCGGGAGTGGGTACGAGCAGTACTTC
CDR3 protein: CSVEADSGSGYEQYF

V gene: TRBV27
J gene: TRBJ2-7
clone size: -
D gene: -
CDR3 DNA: TGTGCCAGCAGTCCCAGGGGTACCTACGAGCAGTACTTC
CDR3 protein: CASSPRGTYEQYF

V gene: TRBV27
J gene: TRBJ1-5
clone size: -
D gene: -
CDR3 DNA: TGTGCCAGTCGGGGGCAGGTGGGCCAGCCCCAGCATTTT
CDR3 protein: CASRGQVGQPQHF

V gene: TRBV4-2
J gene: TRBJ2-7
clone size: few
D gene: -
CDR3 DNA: TGTGCCAGCAGCCAAGCCCAGAGCTCCTACGAGCAGTACTTC
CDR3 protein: CASSQAQSSYEQYF

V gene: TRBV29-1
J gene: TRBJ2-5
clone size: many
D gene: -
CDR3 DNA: TGCAGCGTTGAATCCAATTACCCGCAAGAGACCCAGTACTTC
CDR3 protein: CSVESNYPQETQYF

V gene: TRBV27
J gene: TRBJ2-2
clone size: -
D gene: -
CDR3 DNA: TGTGCCAGCATGCCGGGGGGCGCACCGGACACCGGGGAGCTGTTTTTT
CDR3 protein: CASMPGGAPDTGELFF

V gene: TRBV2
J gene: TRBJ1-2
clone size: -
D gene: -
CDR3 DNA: TGTGCCAGCAGTGGATTTCTATCCGGGGGCTACACCTTC
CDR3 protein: CASSGFLSGGYTF

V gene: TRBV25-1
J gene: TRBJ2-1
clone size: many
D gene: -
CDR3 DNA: TGTGCCAGCAGTGATTGGCTAGCAGATTACAATGAGCAGTTCTTC
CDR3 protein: CASSDWLADYNEQFF

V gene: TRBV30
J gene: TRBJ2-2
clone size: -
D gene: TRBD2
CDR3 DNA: TGTGCCTGGAACGGGGGGGAGGGCCCCACCGGGGAGCTGTTTTTT
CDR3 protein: CAWNGGEGPTGELFF

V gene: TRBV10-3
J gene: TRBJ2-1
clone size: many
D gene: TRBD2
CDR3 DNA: TGTGCCATCAGTCGTAGCGGGGAAGGATTCGACAATGAGCAGTTCTTC
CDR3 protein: CAISRSGEGFDNEQFF

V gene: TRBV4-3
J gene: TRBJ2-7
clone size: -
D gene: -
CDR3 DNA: TGCGCCAGCAGCCAAGATCGGCTAGGTCCGGGAGAGCAGTACTTC
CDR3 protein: CASSQDRLGPGEQYF

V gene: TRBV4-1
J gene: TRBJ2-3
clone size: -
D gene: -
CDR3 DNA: TGCGCCAGCAGCCAAGATTGGGCTAGCGGCACAGATACGCAGTATTTT
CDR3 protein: CASSQDWASGTDTQYF

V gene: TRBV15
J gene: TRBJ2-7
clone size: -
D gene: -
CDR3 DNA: TGTGCCACCAGCAGAGGGGCCGGGGGCTACGAGCAGTACTTC
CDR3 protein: CATSRGAGGYEQYF

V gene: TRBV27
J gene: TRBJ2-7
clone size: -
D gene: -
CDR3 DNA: TGTGCCAGCAGTCAAACCTACCGGGACTACGAGCAGTACTTC
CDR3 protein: CASSQTYRDYEQYF

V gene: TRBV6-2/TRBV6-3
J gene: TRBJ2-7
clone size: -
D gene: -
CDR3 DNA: TGTGCCAGCAGTTACCAGGGACGCCGCTTCAGGTCCACGCCCAGCGAGCAGTACTTC
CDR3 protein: CASSYQGRRFRSTPSEQYF

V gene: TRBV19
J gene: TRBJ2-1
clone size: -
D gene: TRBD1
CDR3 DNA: TGTGCCAGTAGTCCTACACAGGGGGCGCCTTTCGATGAGCAGTTCTTC
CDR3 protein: CASSPTQGAPFDEQFF

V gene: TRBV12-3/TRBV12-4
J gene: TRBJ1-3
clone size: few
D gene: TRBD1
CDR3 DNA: TGTGCCAGCAGTTTGGCGACAGGGGCTGGAAACACCATATATTTT
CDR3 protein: CASSLATGAGNTIYF

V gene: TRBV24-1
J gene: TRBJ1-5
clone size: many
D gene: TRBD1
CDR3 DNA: TGTGCCACCAGCGACAGGGGTTTCAATCAGCCCCAGCATTTT
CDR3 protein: CATSDRGFNQPQHF

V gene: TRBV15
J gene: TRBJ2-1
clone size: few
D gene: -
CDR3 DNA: TGTGCCACCAGCCTCCGGGCTCCCTACAATGAGCAGTTCTTC
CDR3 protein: CATSLRAPYNEQFF

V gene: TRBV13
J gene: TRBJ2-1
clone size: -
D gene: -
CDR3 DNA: TGTGCCAGCAGCTTGGACGGGGGCGGCCATGAGCAGTTCTTC
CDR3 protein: CASSLDGGGHEQFF

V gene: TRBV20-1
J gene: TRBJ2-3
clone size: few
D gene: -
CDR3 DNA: TGCAGTGCTAGAGCGGGATACTCAAGCCCCATCACAGATACGCAGTATTTT
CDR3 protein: CSARAGYSSPITDTQYF

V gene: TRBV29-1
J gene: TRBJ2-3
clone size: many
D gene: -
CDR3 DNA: TGCAGCGTCCAATCGGGAGCTAACACAGATACGCAGTATTTT
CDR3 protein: CSVQSGANTDTQYF

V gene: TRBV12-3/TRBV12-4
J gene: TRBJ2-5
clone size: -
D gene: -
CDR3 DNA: TGTGCCAGCAGTTTAGTAGGCTGGAATGCGGAGACCCAGTACTTC
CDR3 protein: CASSLVGWNAETQYF

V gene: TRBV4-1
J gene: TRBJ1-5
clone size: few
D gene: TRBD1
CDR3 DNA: TGCGCCAGCAGCCAAATGACAGGGGGGAATCAGCCCCAGCATTTT
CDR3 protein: CASSQMTGGNQPQHF

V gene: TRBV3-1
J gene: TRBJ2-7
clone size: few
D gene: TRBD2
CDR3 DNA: TGTGCCAGCAGCCAAGATGCCAGCGGGAGGTACGAGCAGTACTTC
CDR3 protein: CASSQDASGRYEQYF

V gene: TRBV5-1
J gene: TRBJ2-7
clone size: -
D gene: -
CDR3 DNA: TGCGCCAGCAGCTTTGGCGGGACAAGTTACTTC
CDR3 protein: CASSFGGTSYF

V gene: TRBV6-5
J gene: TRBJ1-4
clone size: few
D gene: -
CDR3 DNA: TGTGCCAGCAGTACTTTGACAGACCCGGGTAATGAAAAACTGTTTTTT
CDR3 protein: CASSTLTDPGNEKLFF

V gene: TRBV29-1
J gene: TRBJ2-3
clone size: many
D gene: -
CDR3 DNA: TGCAGCGCCCCACTCGGACCAGATACGCAGTATTTT
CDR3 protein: CSAPLGPDTQYF

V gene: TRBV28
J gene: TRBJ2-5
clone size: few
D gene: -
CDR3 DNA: TGTGCCAGCAGTTTTTCCCCTCGGGGTGCAGAGACCCAGTACTTC
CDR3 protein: CASSFSPRGAETQYF

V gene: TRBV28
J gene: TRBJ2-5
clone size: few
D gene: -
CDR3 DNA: TGTGCCAGCAGTCCCGTTGGGAGCCAGTTTTCGGTGACCCAGTACTTC
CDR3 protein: CASSPVGSQFSVTQYF

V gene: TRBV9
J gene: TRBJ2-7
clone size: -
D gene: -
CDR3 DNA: TGTGCCAGCAGCGTAGGGGGAACTCCATCCTACGAGCAGTACTTC
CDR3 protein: CASSVGGTPSYEQYF

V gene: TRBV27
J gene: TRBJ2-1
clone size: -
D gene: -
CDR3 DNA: TGTGCCAGCAGCCCGGGATTTCGGCTTCCCAATGAGCAGTTCTTC
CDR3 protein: CASSPGFRLPNEQFF

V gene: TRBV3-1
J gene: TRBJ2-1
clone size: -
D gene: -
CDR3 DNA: TGTGCCAGCAGCCAAGAATTAGCTGACTCAACCTACAATGAGCAGTTCTTC
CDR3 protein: CASSQELADSTYNEQFF

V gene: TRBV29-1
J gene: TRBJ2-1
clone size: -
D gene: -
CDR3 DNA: TGCAGCGTCGACCTGCGGCAGGGGGGAGGTAATGAGCAGTTCTTC
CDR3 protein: CSVDLRQGGGNEQFF

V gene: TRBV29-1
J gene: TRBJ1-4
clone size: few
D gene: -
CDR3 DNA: TGCAGCGCCAATGGGCAAGGGTATGAAAAACTGTTTTTT
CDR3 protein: CSANGQGYEKLFF

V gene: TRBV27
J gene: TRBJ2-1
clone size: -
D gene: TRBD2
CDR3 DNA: TGTGCCAGCAGACTAGCGGGAGGGGCCAATGAGCAGTTCTTC
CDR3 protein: CASRLAGGANEQFF

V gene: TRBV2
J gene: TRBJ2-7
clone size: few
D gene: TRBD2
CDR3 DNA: TGTGCCAGCAGTACCGGGACTAGCGTCTACGAGCAGTACTTC
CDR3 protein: CASSTGTSVYEQYF

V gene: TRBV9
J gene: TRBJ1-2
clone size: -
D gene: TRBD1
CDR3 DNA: TGTGCCAGCAGCGTAGCGACAGGGGGCGAAGTACGGGATGGCTACACCTTC
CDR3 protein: CASSVATGGEVRDGYTF

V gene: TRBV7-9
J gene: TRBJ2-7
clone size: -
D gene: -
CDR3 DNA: TGTGCCAGCTCCCTGTGGGGACAAGGCTCCTACGAGCAGTACTTC
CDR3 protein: CASSLWGQGSYEQYF

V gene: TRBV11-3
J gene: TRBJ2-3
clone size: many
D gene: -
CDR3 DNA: TGTGCCAGCTGCTTGACTCGTAGGGTTGCAGATACGCAGTATTTT
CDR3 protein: CASCLTRRVADTQYF

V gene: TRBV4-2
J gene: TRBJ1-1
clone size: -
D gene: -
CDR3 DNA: TGTGCCAGCAGCCATACTGGGGCGGACACTGAAGCTTTCTTT
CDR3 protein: CASSHTGADTEAFF

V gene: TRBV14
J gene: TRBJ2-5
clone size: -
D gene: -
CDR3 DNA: TGTGCCAGCAGCCAAGGCTGGGGCCTCCAAGAGACCCAGTACTTC
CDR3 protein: CASSQGWGLQETQYF

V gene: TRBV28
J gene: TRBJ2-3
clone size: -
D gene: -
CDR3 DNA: TGTGCCAGCAGGGGTCCCGGTGGAAGAACAGATACGCAGTATTTT
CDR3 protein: CASRGPGGRTDTQYF

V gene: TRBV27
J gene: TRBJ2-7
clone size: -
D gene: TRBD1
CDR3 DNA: TGTGCCAGCAGTTTCGGGACAGCCGACTACGAGCAGTACTTC
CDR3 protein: CASSFGTADYEQYF

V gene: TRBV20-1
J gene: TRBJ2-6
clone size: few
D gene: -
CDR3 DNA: TGCAGTGCTAGTCGAAAAGGCTCTGGGGCCAACGTCCTGACTTTC
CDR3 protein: CSASRKGSGANVLTF

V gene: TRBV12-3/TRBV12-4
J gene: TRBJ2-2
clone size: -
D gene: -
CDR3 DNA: TGTGCCAGCCCCAACCTGGGGGAGCTGTTTTTT
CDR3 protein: CASPNLGELFF

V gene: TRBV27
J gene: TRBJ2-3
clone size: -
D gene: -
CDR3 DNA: TGTGCCAGCAGCCTCCGGTACAAAAGCACAGATACGCAGTATTTT
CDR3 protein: CASSLRYKSTDTQYF

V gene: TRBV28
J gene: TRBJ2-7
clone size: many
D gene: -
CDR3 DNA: TGTGCCAGCAGTTTCTCAGGGTCCTACGAGCAGTACTTC
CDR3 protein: CASSFSGSYEQYF

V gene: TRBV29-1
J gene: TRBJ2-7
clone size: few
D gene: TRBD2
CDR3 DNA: TGCAGCGTGGAGACTAGCGGGTACGAGCAGTACTTC
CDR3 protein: CSVETSGYEQYF

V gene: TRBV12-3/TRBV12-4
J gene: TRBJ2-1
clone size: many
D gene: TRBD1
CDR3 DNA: TGTGCCAGTGGGACAGACTACAATGAGCAGTTCTTC
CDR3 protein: CASGTDYNEQFF